The 3 T cell receptor beta chains below were found in one sample sequenced in a study of T cells after yellow fever vaccination. Each CDR3 protein gets one entry after TCRdb re-called the 5' RACE reads with MiXCR. The sample lists under 700,000 distinct CDR3 sequences; around a sixth were seen once. Material: PBMCs, obtained about 5 days after the first yellow fever vaccination. These receptors were collected from a man younger than 30 who received the YFV17D yellow fever vaccine.

The chain recombines TRBV5-4 with TRBJ2-1; D unresolved. V was pared by 1 base and J by 4 bases, with 12 bases between. CDR3 size: 15 residues. Germline V gene data show CDR1 as SGHNT and CDR2 as YYREEE (reference sequence). The CDR3 DNA is TGTGCCAGCAGCTTGACAGAAAGAATTTACAATGAGCAGTTCTTC. It encodes CASSLTERIYNEQFF.

Only a few counts were recorded for this clonotype. The CDR3 region is CSARSFTLSSYEQYF. The CDR3 DNA is TGCAGTGCTAGATCCTTTACCCTGAGCTCCTACGAGCAGTACTTC. This chain links TRBV20-1 with TRBJ2-7, with D uncertain. This CDR3 is 15 amino acids long. Trimming left V 2 bases short and J 0 bases short, with 14 bases between. CDR1 DFQATT and CDR2 SNEGSKA come from the germline V gene (reference sequence).

To note about this clonotype: The junction and the germline gene differ at one end; a read error may be behind it. Here the CDR3 reads CASNDAGEDTEAFF. CDR3 in DNA: TGTGCAAGCAACGACGCAGGGGAGGACACTGAAGCTTTCTTT. This chain uses TRBV9 with TRBJ1-1; tentative D call: TRBD1 (6 bases). Germline V gene lookup returns CDR1 SGDLS and CDR2 YYNGEE. This CDR3 is 14 amino acids long.